What follows describes a single TCR beta chain. The antigen remains undetermined. This sample was included in a study of PD-1 blockade in classical Hodgkin lymphoma. Whole-study context: The patients were dosed with nivolumab 3 mg/kg, infused intravenously every 2 weeks.

Study-wide results and caveats: Reports indicated that newly diagnosed patients had lower baseline TCR diversity than healthy donors did. The CD4+ diversity rise by C4D1 was clearest in complete responders.

The method was immunoSEQ multiplex PCR; TCRdb's version includes in-frame clones alone and lacks a portion of them. The repertoire holds about 15,000 clones, with 75% to 90% as singletons. Time point meaning: cycle 4 day 1 (C4D1), after about 6 weeks of nivolumab. Every single patient, without exception, relapsed after autologous stem cell transplantation, and brentuximab vedotin exposure varied. Through magnetic negative selection, CD8+ T cells were separated from PBMCs that had been thawed. Progressive disease, partial response or complete response was each patient's best response. Germline assignment: CDR1 SGDLS and CDR2 YYNGEE. The CDR3 is 13 residues long. V was shortened by 0 bases and J by 5 bases, with 8 bases between the two germline ends.

Sequencing was performed on CD8+ T cells from blood, taken before the fourth cycle of nivolumab. The receptor was derived from a human donor with classical Hodgkin lymphoma. This chain joins TRBV9 and TRBJ1-1; D remains ambiguous. CDR3 residues: CASSVGGTTEAFF. As DNA, the CDR3 is TGTGCCAGCAGCGTAGGTGGAACAACTGAAGCTTTCTTT. The full variable domain, its missing parts supplied by reference TRBV9 and TRBJ1-1, is DSGVTQTPKHLITATGQRVTLRCSPRSGDLSVYWYQQSLDQGLQFLIQYYNGEERAKGNILERFSAQQFPDLHSELNLSSLELGDSALYFCASSVGGTTEAFFGQGTRLTVV.